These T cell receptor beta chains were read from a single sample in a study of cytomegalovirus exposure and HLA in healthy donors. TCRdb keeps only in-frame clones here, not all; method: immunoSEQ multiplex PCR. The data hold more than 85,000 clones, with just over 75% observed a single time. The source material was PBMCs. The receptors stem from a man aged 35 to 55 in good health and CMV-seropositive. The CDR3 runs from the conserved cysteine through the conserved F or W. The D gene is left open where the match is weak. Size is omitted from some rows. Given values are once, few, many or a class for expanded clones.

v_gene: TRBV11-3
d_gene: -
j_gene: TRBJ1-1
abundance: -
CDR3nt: TGTGCCAGCTCTGTTCAGGGGTACACTGAAGCTTTCTTT
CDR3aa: CASSVQGYTEAFF

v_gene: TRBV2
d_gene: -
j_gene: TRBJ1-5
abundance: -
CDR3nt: TGTGCCAGCACGAGGGTAGGCAATCAGCCCCAGCATTTT
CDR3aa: CASTRVGNQPQHF

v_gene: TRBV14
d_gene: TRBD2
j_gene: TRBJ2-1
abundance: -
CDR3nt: TGTGCCAGCAGCCTCGGGACTAGCGGTACCAATGAGCAGTTCTTC
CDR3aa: CASSLGTSGTNEQFF

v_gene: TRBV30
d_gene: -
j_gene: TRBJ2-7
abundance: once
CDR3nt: TGTGCCTGGAGTCCAGGGTTCTACGAGCAGTACTTC
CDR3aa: CAWSPGFYEQYF

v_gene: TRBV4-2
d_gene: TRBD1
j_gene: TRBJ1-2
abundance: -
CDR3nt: TGTGCCAGCAGCCAAGACCCCTGGACAGGTGATGGCTACACCTTC
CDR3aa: CASSQDPWTGDGYTF

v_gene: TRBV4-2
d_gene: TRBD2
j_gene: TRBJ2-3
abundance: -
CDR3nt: TGTGCCAGCAGCCAGGTCCTAGCGGGAGCGTTGACAGATACGCAGTATTTT
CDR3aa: CASSQVLAGALTDTQYF

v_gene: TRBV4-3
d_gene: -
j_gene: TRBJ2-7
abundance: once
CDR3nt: TGCGCCAGCAGCCGCGTTGCGAGTATCGAAGCCTACGAGCAGTACTTC
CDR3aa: CASSRVASIEAYEQYF

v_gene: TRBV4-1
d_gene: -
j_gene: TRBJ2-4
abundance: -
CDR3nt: TGCGCCAACAGCCAAGCCCTTACAGGTCTACTCAACATTCAGTACTTC
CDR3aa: CANSQALTGLLNIQYF

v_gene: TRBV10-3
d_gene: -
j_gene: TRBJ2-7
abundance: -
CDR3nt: TGTGCCAGCAGTTACGGGTGGAACTACGAGCAGTACTTC
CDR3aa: CASSYGWNYEQYF

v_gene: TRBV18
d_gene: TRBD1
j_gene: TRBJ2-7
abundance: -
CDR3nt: TGTGCCAGCTCACCCCTGACAGGGCCCTACGAGCAGTACTTC
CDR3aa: CASSPLTGPYEQYF

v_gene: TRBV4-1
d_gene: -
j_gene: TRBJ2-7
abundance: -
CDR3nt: TGCGCCAGCAGCCCCGGGGACTTTGCCTACGAGCAGTACTTC
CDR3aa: CASSPGDFAYEQYF

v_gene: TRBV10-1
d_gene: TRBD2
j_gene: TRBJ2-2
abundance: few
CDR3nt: TGCGCCAGCAGTGATTTAGCGGGAGGCTTATACAACACCGGGGAGCTGTTTTTT
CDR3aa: CASSDLAGGLYNTGELFF